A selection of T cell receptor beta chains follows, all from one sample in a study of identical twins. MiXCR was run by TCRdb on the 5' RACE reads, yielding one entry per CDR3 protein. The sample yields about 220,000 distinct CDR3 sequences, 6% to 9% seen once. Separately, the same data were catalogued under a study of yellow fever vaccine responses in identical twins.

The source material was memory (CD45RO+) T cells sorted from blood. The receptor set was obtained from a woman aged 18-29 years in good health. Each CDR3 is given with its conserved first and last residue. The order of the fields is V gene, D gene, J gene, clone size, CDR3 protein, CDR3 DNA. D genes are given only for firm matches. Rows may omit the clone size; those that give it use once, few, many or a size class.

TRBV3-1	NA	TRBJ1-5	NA	CASSLGSGQPQHF	TGTGCCAGCAGCCTTGGGAGCGGTCAGCCCCAGCATTTT
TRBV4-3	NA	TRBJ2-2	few	CASSQGVRETYTGELFF	TGCGCCAGCAGCCAAGGAGTTAGGGAGACCTACACCGGGGAGCTGTTTTTT
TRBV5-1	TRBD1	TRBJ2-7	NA	CASSYFPGQGAYEQYF	TGCGCCAGCAGCTACTTTCCGGGACAGGGGGCCTACGAGCAGTACTTC
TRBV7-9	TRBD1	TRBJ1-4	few	CASSLGTGSYEKLFF	TGTGCCAGCAGCTTAGGGACAGGGTCGTATGAAAAACTGTTTTTT
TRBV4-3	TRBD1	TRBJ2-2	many	CASSQGDRGPGENTGELFF	TGCGCCAGCAGCCAAGGGGACAGGGGGCCGGGTGAAAACACCGGGGAGCTGTTTTTT
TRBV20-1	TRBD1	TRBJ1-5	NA	CSASVGTGFNQPQHF	TGCAGTGCTAGTGTTGGGACAGGGTTTAATCAGCCCCAGCATTTT
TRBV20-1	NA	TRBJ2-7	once	CSASLLGYEQYF	TGCAGTGCTAGTTTACTTGGCTACGAGCAGTACTTC
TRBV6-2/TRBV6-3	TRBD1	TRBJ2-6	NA	CASSYSSRQGSGANVLTF	TGTGCCAGCAGTTACTCGAGTCGACAGGGTTCGGGGGCCAACGTCCTGACTTTC
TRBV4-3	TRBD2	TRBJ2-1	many	CASSQDPGLAAYNEQFF	TGCGCCAGCAGCCAAGATCCCGGACTAGCGGCCTACAATGAGCAGTTCTTC
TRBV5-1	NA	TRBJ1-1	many	CASSRVERTEAFF	TGCGCCAGCAGCAGAGTAGAGAGGACTGAAGCTTTCTTT
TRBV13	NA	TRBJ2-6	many	CASSLSGASGANVLTF	TGTGCCAGCAGCTTATCGGGGGCTTCTGGGGCCAACGTCCTGACTTTC
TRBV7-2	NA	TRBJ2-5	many	CASSLSIVRQGETQYF	TGTGCCAGCAGCTTAAGCATAGTCCGGCAGGGAGAGACCCAGTACTTC
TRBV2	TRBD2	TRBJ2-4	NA	CASNGGEGNIQYF	TGTGCCAGCAATGGCGGGGAGGGAAACATTCAGTACTTC
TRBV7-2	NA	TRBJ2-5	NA	CASSQRGPQETQYF	TGTGCCAGCAGCCAACGGGGACCCCAAGAGACCCAGTACTTC
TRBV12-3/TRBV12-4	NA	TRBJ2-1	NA	CASSLRQGRDEQFF	TGTGCCAGCAGTTTAAGGCAGGGTCGGGATGAGCAGTTCTTC
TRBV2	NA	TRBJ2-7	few	CASTTRLASEQYF	TGTGCCAGCACGACACGGCTGGCCTCAGAGCAGTACTTC
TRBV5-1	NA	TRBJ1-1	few	CASSAGTEAFF	TGCGCCAGCAGCGCGGGGACTGAAGCTTTCTTT
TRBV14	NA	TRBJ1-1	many	CASSQGRYTEAFF	TGTGCCAGCAGCCAAGGAAGATACACTGAAGCTTTCTTT
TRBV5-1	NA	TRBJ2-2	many	CASSPEYTGELFF	TGCGCCAGCAGTCCGGAGTACACCGGGGAGCTGTTTTTT
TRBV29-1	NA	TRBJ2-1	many	CSVGHDYNEQFF	TGCAGCGTAGGACACGACTACAATGAGCAGTTCTTC
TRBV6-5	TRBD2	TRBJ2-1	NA	CASSYSRAGGGEQFF	TGTGCCAGCAGTTACTCGCGGGCGGGAGGTGGTGAGCAGTTCTTC
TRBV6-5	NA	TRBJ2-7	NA	CASSYSMDPGHEQYF	TGTGCCAGCAGTTACTCGATGGACCCGGGACATGAGCAGTACTTC
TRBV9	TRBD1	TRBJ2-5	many	CASSAEQGAETQYF	TGTGCCAGCAGCGCGGAACAGGGGGCGGAGACCCAGTACTTC
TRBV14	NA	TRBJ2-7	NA	CASRRPVWGYEQYF	TGTGCCAGCAGACGACCAGTCTGGGGTTACGAGCAGTACTTC
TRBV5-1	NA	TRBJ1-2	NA	CASSPIAGQDYGYTF	TGCGCCAGCAGCCCCATTGCGGGGCAGGACTATGGCTACACCTTC
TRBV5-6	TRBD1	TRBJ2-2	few	CASSTGTGKGTGELFF	TGTGCCAGCAGCACCGGGACAGGGAAAGGCACCGGGGAGCTGTTTTTT
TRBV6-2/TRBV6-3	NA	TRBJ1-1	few	CASSSSQAGNTEAFF	TGTGCCAGCAGTTCGTCACAGGCGGGGAACACTGAAGCTTTCTTT
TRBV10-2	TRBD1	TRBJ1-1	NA	CASIRTGGETEAFF	TGCGCCAGCATAAGGACAGGGGGCGAGACTGAAGCTTTCTTT
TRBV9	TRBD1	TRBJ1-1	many	CASSALGTANTEAFF	TGTGCCAGCAGCGCATTGGGGACAGCGAACACTGAAGCTTTCTTT
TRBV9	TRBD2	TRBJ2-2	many	CASSPGLAGNTGELFF	TGTGCCAGCAGCCCGGGACTAGCGGGAAACACCGGGGAGCTGTTTTTT
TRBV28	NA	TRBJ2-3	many	CASSPPSGLADTQYF	TGTGCCAGCAGCCCCCCGAGTGGACTCGCAGATACGCAGTATTTT
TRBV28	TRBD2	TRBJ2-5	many	CASSKRGASVETQYF	TGTGCCAGCAGTAAGCGGGGGGCGAGCGTGGAGACCCAGTACTTC